This record concerns one T cell receptor beta chain sequence. The V gene's germline CDR1 is SQVTM and CDR2 ANQGSEA. The CDR3 runs to 12 residues. V lost 7 bases and J lost 0, with 9 bases in between. These data belong to a study of control samples from healthy donors and cancer patients. Method: immunoSEQ multiplex PCR; TCRdb's copy keeps in-frame clones and lacks some. Among under 60,000 clones listed, 85% to 95% were seen once. Sample: blood. This receptor was taken from a young man in good health. The chain employs TRBV29-1 and TRBJ1-1; D is undetermined. The CDR3 nucleotides read TGCAGCGCCGTAACAATGAACACTGAAGCTTTCTTT. Encoded protein: CSAVTMNTEAFF.